This section outlines one T cell receptor (beta chain) sequence together with its context. The CDR3 has 14 amino acids. The V end was cut by 8 bases, the J end by 4 bases, with 17 bases between. TCRdb itself ran the 5' RACE reads through MiXCR, one entry per CDR3 protein. The sample records around 150,000 distinct CDR3 sequences, around 10% being singletons. The sample originates from a study of CD8 T cells in ankylosing spondylitis. Sequencing was done on a sample of blood, either unsorted or a sorted T cell fraction (not recorded which). The V and J genes are TRBV12-3 or TRBV12-4 and TRBJ1-1; a possible D gene is TRBD1 (6 bases). This receptor was identified in a male donor with ankylosing spondylitis or in good health (not recorded which). CDR3 sequence reads: CASATRGGRTEAFF. The DNA of the CDR3 is TGTGCCAGCGCTACCCGGGGGGGCCGCACTGAAGCTTTCTTT.